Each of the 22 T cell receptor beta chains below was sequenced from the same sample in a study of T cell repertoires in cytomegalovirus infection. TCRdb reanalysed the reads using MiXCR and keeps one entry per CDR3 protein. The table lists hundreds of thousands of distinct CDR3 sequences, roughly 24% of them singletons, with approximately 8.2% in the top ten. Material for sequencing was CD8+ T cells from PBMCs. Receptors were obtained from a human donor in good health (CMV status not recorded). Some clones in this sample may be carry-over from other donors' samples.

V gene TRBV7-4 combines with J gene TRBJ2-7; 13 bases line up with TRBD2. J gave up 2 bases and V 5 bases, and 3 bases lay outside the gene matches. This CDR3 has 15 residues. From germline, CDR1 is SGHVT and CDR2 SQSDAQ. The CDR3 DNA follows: TGTGCCAGCAGCAAGACTAGCGGGGGGACCTACGAGCAGTACTTC. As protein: CASSKTSGGTYEQYF. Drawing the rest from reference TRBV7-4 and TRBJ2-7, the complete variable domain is GAGVSQSPRYKVAKRGRDVALRCDSISGHVTLYWYRQTLGQGSEVLTYSQSDAQRDKSGRPSGRFSAERPERSVSTLKIQRTEQGDSAVYLCASSKTSGGTYEQYFGPGTRLTVT.

The CDR3 sequence is CASTGDNGYTF. The CDR3, as DNA: TGTGCCAGCACGGGGGATAATGGCTACACCTTC. The chain joins TRBV2 to TRBJ1-2, with D possibly TRBD1 on 5 matching bases. V dropped 7 bases and J dropped 6 bases, with 9 bases sitting between them. The CDR3 is made up of 11 amino acids. CDR1 and CDR2 (germline): SNHLY, FYNNEI.

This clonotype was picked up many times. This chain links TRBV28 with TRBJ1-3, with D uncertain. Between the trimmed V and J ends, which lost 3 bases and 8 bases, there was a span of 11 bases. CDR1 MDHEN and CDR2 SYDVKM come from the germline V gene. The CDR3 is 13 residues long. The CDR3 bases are TGTGCCAGCAGTTTTCCCCGGGCTGACACCATATATTTT. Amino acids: CASSFPRADTIYF.

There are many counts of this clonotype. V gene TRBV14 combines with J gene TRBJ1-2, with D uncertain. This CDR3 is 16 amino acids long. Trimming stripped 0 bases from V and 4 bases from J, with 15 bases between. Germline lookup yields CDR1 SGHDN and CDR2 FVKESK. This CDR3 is CASSQDQTGWFYGYTF. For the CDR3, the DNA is TGTGCCAGCAGCCAAGATCAGACGGGGTGGTTCTATGGCTACACCTTC. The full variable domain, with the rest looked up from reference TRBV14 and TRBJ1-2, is EAGVTQFPSHSVIEKGQTVTLRCDPISGHDNLYWYRRVMGKEIKFLLHFVKESKQDESGMPNNRFLAERTGGTYSTLKVQPAELEDSGVYFCASSQDQTGWFYGYTFGSGTRLTVV.

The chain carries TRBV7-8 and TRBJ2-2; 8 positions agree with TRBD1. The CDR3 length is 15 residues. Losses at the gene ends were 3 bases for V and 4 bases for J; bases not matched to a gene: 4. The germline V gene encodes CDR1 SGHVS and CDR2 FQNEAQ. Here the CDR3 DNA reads TGTGCCAGCAGCTTCCGACAGGGGAGCACCGGGGAGCTGTTTTTT. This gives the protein CASSFRQGSTGELFF.

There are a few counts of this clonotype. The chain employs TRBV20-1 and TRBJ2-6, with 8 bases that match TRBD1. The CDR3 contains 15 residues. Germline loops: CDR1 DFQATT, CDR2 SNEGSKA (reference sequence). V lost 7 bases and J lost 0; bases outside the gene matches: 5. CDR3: CSGIGQGSGANVLTF. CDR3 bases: TGCAGTGGAATTGGACAGGGCTCTGGGGCCAACGTCCTGACTTTC.

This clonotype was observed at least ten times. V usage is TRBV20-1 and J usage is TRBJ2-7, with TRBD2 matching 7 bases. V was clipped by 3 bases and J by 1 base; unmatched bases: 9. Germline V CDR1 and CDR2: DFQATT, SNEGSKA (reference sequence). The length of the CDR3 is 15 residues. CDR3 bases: TGCAGTGCTAGCTGGCCTGGCGGGGGTTCCTACGAGCAGTACTTC. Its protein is CSASWPGGGSYEQYF.

CDR3 residues: CASTWGHLNTEAFF. As DNA, the CDR3 is TGCGCCAGCACCTGGGGACACTTGAACACTGAAGCTTTCTTT. The V gene is TRBV5-1, the J gene TRBJ1-1; D is possibly TRBD1 (6 bases). Germline assignment: CDR1 SGHRS and CDR2 YFSETQ. The CDR3 sequence is 14 residues long. Trimming removed 6 bases at V and 0 bases at J, with 12 bases between.

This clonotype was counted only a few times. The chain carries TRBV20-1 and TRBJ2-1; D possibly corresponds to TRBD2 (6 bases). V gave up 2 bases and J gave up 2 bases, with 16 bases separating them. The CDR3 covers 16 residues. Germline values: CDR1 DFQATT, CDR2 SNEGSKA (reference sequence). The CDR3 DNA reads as TGCAGTGCTAGATTTTGGGGGGAATCAACCTACAATGAGCAGTTCTTC. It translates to CSARFWGESTYNEQFF.

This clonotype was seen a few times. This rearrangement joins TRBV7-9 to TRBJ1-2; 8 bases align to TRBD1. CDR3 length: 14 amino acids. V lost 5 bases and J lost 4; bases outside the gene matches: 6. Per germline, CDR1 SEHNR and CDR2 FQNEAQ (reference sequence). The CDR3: CASSPRTGIYGYTF. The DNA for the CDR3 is TGTGCCAGCAGCCCACGGACAGGGATCTATGGCTACACCTTC.

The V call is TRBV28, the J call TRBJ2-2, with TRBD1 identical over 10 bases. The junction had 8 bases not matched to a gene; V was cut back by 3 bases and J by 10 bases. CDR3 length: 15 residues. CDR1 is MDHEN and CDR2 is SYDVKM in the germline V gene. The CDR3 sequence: CASSFSATGGVELFF. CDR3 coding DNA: TGTGCCAGCAGTTTTTCGGCGACAGGGGGCGTGGAGCTGTTTTTT.

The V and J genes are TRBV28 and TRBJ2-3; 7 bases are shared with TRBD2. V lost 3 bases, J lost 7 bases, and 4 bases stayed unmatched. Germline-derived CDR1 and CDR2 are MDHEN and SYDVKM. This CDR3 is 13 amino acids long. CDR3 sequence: CASSLGLSNTQYF. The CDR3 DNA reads TGTGCCAGCAGTTTGGGACTATCCAATACGCAGTATTTT.

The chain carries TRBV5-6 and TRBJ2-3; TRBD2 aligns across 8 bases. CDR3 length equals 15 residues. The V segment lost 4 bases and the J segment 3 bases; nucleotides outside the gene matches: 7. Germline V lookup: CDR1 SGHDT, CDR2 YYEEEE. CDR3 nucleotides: TGTGCCAGCAGCCCCTTCGGGGGGGTAACAGATACGCAGTATTTT. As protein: CASSPFGGVTDTQYF.

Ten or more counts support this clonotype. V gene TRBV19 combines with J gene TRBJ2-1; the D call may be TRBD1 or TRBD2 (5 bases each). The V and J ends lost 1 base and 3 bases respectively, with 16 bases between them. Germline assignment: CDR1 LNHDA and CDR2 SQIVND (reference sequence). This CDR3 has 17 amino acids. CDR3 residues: CASSIGPRGRYYNEQFF. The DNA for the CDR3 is TGTGCCAGTAGTATAGGCCCGAGGGGCCGATACTACAATGAGCAGTTCTTC.

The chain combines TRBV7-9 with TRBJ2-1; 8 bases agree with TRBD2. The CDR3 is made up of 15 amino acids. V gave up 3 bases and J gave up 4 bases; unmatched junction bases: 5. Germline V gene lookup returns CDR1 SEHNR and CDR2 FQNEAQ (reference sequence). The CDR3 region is CASSLPRGVYNEQFF. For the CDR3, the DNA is TGTGCCAGCAGCTTGCCGCGGGGGGTTTACAATGAGCAGTTCTTC.

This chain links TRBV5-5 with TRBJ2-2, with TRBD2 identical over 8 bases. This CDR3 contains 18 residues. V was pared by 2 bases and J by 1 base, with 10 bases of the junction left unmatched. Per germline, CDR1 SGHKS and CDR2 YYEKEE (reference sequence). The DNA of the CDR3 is TGTGCCAGCAGCTTCTACCCCACGGGAGGGCTGAACACCGGGGAGCTGTTTTTT. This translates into CASSFYPTGGLNTGELFF. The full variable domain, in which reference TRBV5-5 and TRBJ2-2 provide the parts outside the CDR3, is DAGVTQSPTHLIKTRGQQVTLRCSPISGHKSVSWYQQVLGQGPQFIFQYYEKEERGRGNFPDRFSARQFPNYSSELNVNALLLGDSALYLCASSFYPTGGLNTGELFFGEGSRLTVL.

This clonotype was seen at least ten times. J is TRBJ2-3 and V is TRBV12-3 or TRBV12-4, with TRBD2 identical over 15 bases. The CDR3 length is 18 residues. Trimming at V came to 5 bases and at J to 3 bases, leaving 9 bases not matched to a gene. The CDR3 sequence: CASSPFGTSGGTTDTQYF. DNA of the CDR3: TGTGCCAGCAGTCCCTTCGGGACTAGCGGGGGGACAACAGATACGCAGTATTTT.

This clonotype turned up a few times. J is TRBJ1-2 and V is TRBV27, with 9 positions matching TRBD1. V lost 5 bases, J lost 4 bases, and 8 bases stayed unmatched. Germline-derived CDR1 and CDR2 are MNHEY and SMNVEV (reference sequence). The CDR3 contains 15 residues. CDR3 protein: CASSGTGSPSYGYTF. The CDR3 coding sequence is TGTGCCAGCAGTGGGACAGGGTCTCCTAGCTATGGCTACACCTTC.

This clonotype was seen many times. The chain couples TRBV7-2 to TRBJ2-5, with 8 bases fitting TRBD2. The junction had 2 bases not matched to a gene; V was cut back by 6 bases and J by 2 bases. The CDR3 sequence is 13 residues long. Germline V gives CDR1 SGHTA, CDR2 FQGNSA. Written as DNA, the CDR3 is TGTGCCAGCAGGACTAGCGTACAAGAGACCCAGTACTTC. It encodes CASRTSVQETQYF.

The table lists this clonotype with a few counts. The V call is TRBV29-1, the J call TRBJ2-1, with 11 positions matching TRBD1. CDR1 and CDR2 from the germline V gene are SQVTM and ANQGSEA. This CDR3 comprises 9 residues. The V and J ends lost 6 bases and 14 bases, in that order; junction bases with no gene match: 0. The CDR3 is CSVGQGEFF. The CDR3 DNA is TGCAGCGTGGGACAGGGGGAGTTCTTC.

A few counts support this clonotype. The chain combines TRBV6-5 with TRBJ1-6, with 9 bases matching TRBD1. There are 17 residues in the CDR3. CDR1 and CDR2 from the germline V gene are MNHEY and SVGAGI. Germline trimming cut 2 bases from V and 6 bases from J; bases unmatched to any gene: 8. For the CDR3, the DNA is TGTGCCAGCAGTTACCAGGCGGGACAGGGAACTAATTCACCCCTCCACTTT. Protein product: CASSYQAGQGTNSPLHF.

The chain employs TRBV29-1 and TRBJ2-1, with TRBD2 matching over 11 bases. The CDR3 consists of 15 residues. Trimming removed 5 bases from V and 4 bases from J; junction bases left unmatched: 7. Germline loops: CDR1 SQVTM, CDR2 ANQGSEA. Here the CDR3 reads CSVIWTSGLYNEQFF. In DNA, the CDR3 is TGCAGCGTTATCTGGACTAGCGGGCTTTACAATGAGCAGTTCTTC.